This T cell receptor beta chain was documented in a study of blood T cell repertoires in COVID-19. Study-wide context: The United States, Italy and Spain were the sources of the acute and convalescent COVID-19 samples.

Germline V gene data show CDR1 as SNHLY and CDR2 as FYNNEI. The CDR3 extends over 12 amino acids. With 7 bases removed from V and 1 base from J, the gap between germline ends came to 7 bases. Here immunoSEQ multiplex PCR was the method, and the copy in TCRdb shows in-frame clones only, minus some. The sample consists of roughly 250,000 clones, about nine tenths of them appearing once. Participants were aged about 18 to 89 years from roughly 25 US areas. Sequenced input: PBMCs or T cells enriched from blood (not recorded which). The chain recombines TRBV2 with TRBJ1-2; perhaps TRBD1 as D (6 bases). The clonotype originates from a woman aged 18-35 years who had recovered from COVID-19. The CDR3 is CASTGDNYGYTF. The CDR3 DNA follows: TGTGCCAGCACAGGGGATAACTATGGCTACACCTTC.